This T cell receptor (beta chain) was found in a study of shared clonotypes between healthy human individuals. Study at large: Donors had three CD4 naive, three CD4 memory, two CD8 naive and one CD8 memory plate apiece. Findings of the study overall: Some clonotypes were shared by all four sorted-subset donors, while others were not shared. The non-shared ones had lower generation probabilities than the shared ones. Represented genetic and exposure-history diversity was restricted by having few donors.

Clones were sequenced by immunoSEQ multiplex PCR, and TCRdb holds only the in-frame ones, with some missing. Found here are over 2 million clones, about 95% of them singletons; the top ten hold approximately 1.2%. Naive CD8 cells were CD45RO-negative, positively selected for CCR7, excluding terminally differentiated effector memory CD45RA+ cells. All donors qualified as healthy HIV-negative adults and had experienced no recent acute infections or vaccinations. In the case of this clone: Its target is unknown.

The source material was naive CD8+ T cells sorted from blood. This receptor was identified in a man aged 18 to 29 in good health.

CDR3 sequence reads: CASSSLDWGGLVRNEQFF. In DNA form, the CDR3 reads TGTGCCAGCAGTTCCCTAGATTGGGGGGGACTAGTAAGGAATGAGCAGTTCTTC. This chain joins TRBV28 and TRBJ2-1; 8 nucleotides match TRBD2. V was clipped by 4 bases and J by 7 bases; unmatched bases: 18. The CDR3 sequence is 18 residues long. From germline, CDR1 is MDHEN and CDR2 SYDVKM.